This TCR beta chain comes out of a study of blood T cells in healthy people across ages. Whole-study context: Capture by template switching was about one barcoded beta molecule per two T cells.

Comments on this clonotype: Its antigen remains unknown.

The use of a sample-barcoded 5' primer and a J-beta primer mix characterized a second PCR of roughly 6 to 11 cycles. TCRdb re-called the 5' RACE reads with MiXCR, one entry per CDR3 protein. Of hundreds of thousands of distinct CDR3 sequences detected, 58% appear once; the ten largest clones hold 22%. Notes on the study in general: Older age coincided with a roughly linear decline in TCR beta diversity per million T cells.

This CDR3 is 17 amino acids long. Germline V CDR1 and CDR2: SGHRS, YFSETQ. With 7 bases clipped from V and 6 bases from J, the junction kept 20 bases outside the gene matches. The chain recombines TRBV5-1 with TRBJ1-2, with TRBD1 matching 8 bases. This TCR was recovered from a man between 25 and 39 years old in good health. The sequenced material came from blood. The DNA of the CDR3 is TGCGCCAGCCGGACGGTGACAGGGGTGTTCCTCCCCGATGGCTACACCTTC. Amino acid sequence: CASRTVTGVFLPDGYTF. The whole variable domain, filled in from reference TRBV5-1 and TRBJ1-2, reads KAGVTQTPRYLIKTRGQQVTLSCSPISGHRSVSWYQQTPGQGLQFLFEYFSETQRNKGNFPGRFSGRQFSNSRSEMNVSTLELGDSALYLCASRTVTGVFLPDGYTFGSGTRLTVV.